Following are 12 T cell receptor beta chains from one sample sequenced in a study of shared clonotypes between healthy human individuals. Method: immunoSEQ multiplex PCR; TCRdb's copy keeps in-frame clones and lacks some. Of around 320,000 clones in the sample, roughly 84% were seen once. Sequenced input: memory CD8+ T cells sorted from blood. Subset of the sample: CD45RO+ cells pooled with CCR7-negative TemRA cells. These receptors originate from a young man in good health.

The chain employs TRBV29-1 and TRBJ2-7; D is perhaps TRBD2 (5 bases). Trimming took 6 bases from V and 5 from J, leaving 14 bases between them. The CDR3 is made up of 12 amino acids. Germline CDR1 is SQVTM and CDR2 is ANQGSEA. CDR3: CSVVTTKDEQYF. DNA of the CDR3: TGCAGCGTCGTGACTACGAAGGACGAGCAGTACTTC.

The gene calls are TRBV18 and TRBJ1-5, with 8 bases fitting TRBD1. This CDR3 region has 14 residues. Germline assignment: CDR1 KGHSH and CDR2 LQKENI. With V trimmed by 8 bases and J by 5 bases, 8 bases remained unmatched. The CDR3 reads CASIDRGSYQPQHF. The DNA for the CDR3 is TGTGCCAGCATAGACAGGGGCTCTTATCAGCCCCAGCATTTT.

This sequence joins TRBV10-3 and TRBJ1-4; 8 nucleotides align to TRBD1. CDR1 and CDR2 from the germline V gene are ENHRY and SYGVKD. V lost 4 bases to trimming and J lost 0 bases; unmatched junction nucleotides: 4. The CDR3 totals 16 residues. The CDR3: CAISGPGGTTNEKLFF. The CDR3 nucleotides are TGTGCCATCAGTGGCCCAGGGGGCACAACTAATGAAAAACTGTTTTTT.

The chain is built from TRBV7-9 and TRBJ2-1; 9 nucleotides match TRBD1. The V and J ends lost 5 bases and 9 bases, in that order; junction bases with no gene match: 11. Germline-derived CDR1 and CDR2 are SEHNR and FQNEAQ (reference sequence). There are 15 residues in the CDR3. CDR3 protein: CASSPVGQGRGEQFF. CDR3 DNA sequence: TGTGCCAGCAGCCCCGTGGGACAGGGACGGGGTGAGCAGTTCTTC.

The chain has TRBV6-1 and TRBJ1-6; weak D call: TRBD1 (5 bases). In germline, CDR1 is MNHNS, CDR2 SASEGT. The CDR3 runs 15 residues. Between the trimmed V and J ends, which lost 7 bases and 9 bases, there was a span of 19 bases. For the CDR3, the DNA is TGTGCCAGCAACCATCGGTCAAGGGGAGCTTCACCCCTCCACTTT. Its translation: CASNHRSRGASPLHF.

V is TRBV5-6 and J is TRBJ1-6, with 7 bases that match TRBD1. Germline V gene lookup returns CDR1 SGHDT and CDR2 YYEEEE. Trimming cost V 0 bases and J 10 bases; bases outside gene matches: 7. This CDR3 has 15 residues. The CDR3 nucleotides are TGTGCCAGCAGCTTGGGAGGGGGCAGGGGATCACCCCTCCACTTT. Encoded protein: CASSLGGGRGSPLHF.

The chain is built from TRBV4-1 and TRBJ2-7; TRBD1 matches 7 bases. CDR1 and CDR2 (germline): MGHRA, YSYEKL. The CDR3 totals 17 residues. Trimming removed 4 bases from V and 0 bases from J; junction bases left unmatched: 12. CDR3 region: CASSLPGTVPSSYEQYF. The CDR3 coding sequence is TGCGCCAGCAGCCTCCCTGGGACAGTCCCGAGCTCCTACGAGCAGTACTTC.

The gene calls are TRBV29-1 and TRBJ1-1; possible D gene TRBD1, 5 bases. The V gene's germline CDR1 is SQVTM and CDR2 ANQGSEA. The CDR3 runs to 13 residues. Trimming removed 4 bases at V and 4 bases at J, with 13 bases between. CDR3 loop: CSVGRGEGTEAFF. CDR3 bases: TGCAGCGTTGGGAGGGGAGAGGGCACTGAAGCTTTCTTT. The variable domain in full, with the rest retrieved from reference TRBV29-1 and TRBJ1-1, is SAVISQKPSRDICQRGTSLTIQCQVDSQVTMMFWYRQQPGQSLTLIATANQGSEATYESGFVIDKFPISRPNLTFSTLTVSNMSPEDSSIYLCSVGRGEGTEAFFGQGTRLTVV.

This clone was seen a single time. At one boundary the junction diverges from the germline segment, which might be a read error. The chain uses TRBV7-7 and TRBJ2-1, with 8 positions matching TRBD2. Looked up from germline, CDR1 is SSHAT and CDR2 is FNYEAQ (reference sequence). The CDR3 covers 13 residues. The CDR3, as DNA: TGTGCTAGCAGCCTCGGGGGGGCAAATGAGCAGTTCTTC. Encoded protein: CASSLGGANEQFF. The full variable domain, its missing parts supplied by reference TRBV7-7 and TRBJ2-1, is GAGVSQSPRYKVTKRGQDVTLRCDPISSHATLYWYQQALGQGPEFLTYFNYEAQPDKSGLPSDRFSAERPEGSISTLTIQRTEQRDSAMYRCASSLGGANEQFFGPGTRLTVL.

V gene TRBV20-1 combines with J gene TRBJ2-7, with D perhaps TRBD2 (6 bases). The CDR3 loop spans 11 amino acids. Germline CDR1 reads DFQATT; CDR2 reads SNEGSKA (reference sequence). The V end lost 5 bases, the J end lost 6 bases, and 11 bases lay between the germline ends. CDR3 loop: CSAPTGGEQYF. Here the CDR3 DNA reads TGCAGTGCTCCTACCGGGGGCGAGCAGTACTTC.

This clone was observed once. The chain employs TRBV7-9 and TRBJ2-1; 7 nucleotides match TRBD2. Losses at the gene ends were 1 base for V and 4 bases for J; bases not matched to a gene: 7. There are 16 residues in the CDR3. Germline CDR1 and CDR2: SEHNR and FQNEAQ (reference sequence). CDR3 sequence: CASSLVVGGPYNEQFF. DNA for the CDR3: TGTGCCAGCAGCTTAGTAGTGGGAGGGCCTTACAATGAGCAGTTCTTC. Full variable domain (outside the CDR3, taken from reference TRBV7-9 and TRBJ2-1): DTGVSQNPRHKITKRGQNVTFRCDPISEHNRLYWYRQTLGQGPEFLTYFQNEAQLEKSRLLSDRFSAERPKGSFSTLEIQRTEQGDSAMYLCASSLVVGGPYNEQFFGPGTRLTVL.

This clone was recorded once. The chain recombines TRBV2 with TRBJ2-7; D may be TRBD1 (6 bases). Germline V gene sequence: CDR1 SNHLY, CDR2 FYNNEI. V was pared by 6 bases and J by 2 bases, with 14 bases between. The CDR3 spans 14 residues. CDR3 nucleotide sequence: TGTGCCAGCAGCCCTACAGGGACGGCCTACGAGCAGTACTTC. Translated, it gives CASSPTGTAYEQYF.